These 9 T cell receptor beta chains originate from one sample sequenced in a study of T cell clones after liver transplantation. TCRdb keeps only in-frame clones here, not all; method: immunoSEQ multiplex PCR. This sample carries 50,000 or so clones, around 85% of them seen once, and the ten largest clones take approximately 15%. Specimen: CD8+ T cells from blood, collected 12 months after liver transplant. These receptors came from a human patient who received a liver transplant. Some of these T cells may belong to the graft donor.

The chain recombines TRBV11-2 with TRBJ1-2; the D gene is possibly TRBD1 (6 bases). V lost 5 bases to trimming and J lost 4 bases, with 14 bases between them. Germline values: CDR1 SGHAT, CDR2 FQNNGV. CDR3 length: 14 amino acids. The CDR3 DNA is TGTGCCAGCAGCGTGCCGGGACAAGGCTATGGCTACACCTTC. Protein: CASSVPGQGYGYTF.

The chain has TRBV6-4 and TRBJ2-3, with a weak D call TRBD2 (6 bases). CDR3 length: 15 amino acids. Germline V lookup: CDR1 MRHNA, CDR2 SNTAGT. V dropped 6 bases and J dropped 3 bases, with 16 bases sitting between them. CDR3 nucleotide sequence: TGTGCCAGCAGGGCGGGACCGACCCTTACAGATACGCAGTATTTT. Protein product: CASRAGPTLTDTQYF.

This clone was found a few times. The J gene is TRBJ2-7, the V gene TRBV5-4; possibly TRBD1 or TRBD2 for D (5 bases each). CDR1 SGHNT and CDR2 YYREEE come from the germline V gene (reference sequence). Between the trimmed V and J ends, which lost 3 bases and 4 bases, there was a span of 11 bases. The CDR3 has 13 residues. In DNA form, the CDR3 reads TGTGCCAGCAGCTCACGGGACGGGTACGAGCAGTACTTC. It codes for CASSSRDGYEQYF.

In nucleotides, the CDR3 is TGCATCCCCCGGGACAGGGGGCGTCCCACCGGGGAGCTGTTTTTT. It translates to CIPRDRGRPTGELFF. The chain uses TRBV29-1 and TRBJ2-2, with 12 bases lining up with TRBD1. The germline V gene encodes CDR1 SQVTM and CDR2 ANQGSEA. This CDR3 contains 15 residues.

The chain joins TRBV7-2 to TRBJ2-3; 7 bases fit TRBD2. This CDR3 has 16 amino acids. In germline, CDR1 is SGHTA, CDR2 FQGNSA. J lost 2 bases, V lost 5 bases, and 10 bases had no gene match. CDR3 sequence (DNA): TGTGCCAGCAGCAACTTAGGGAGGGACCTCACAGATACGCAGTATTTT. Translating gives CASSNLGRDLTDTQYF.

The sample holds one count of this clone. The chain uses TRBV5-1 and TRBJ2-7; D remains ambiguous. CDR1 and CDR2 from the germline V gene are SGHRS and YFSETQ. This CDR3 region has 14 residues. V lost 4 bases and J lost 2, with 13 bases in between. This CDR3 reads CASSPGATTYEQYF. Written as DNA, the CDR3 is TGCGCCAGCAGCCCAGGCGCCACCACCTACGAGCAGTACTTC. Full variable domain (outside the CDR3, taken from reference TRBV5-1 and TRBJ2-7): KAGVTQTPRYLIKTRGQQVTLSCSPISGHRSVSWYQQTPGQGLQFLFEYFSETQRNKGNFPGRFSGRQFSNSRSEMNVSTLELGDSALYLCASSPGATTYEQYFGPGTRLTVT.

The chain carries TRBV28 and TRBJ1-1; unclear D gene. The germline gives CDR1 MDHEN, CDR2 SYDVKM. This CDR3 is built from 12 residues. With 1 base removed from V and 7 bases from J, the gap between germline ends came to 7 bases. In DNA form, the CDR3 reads TGTGCCAGCAGTTTATTAAGACTTGAAGCTTTCTTT. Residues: CASSLLRLEAFF.

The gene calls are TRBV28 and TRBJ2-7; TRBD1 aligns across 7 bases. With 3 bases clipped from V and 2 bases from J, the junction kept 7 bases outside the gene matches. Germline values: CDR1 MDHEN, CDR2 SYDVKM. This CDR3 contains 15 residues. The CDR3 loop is CASSFRTGPTYEQYF. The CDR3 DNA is TGTGCCAGCAGTTTCCGGACAGGACCTACCTACGAGCAGTACTTC.

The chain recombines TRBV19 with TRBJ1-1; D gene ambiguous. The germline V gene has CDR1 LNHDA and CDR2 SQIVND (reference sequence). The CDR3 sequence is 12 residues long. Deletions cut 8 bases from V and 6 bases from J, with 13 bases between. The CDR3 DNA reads TGTGCCAGTTCCTACGTCTTATCTGAAGCTTTCTTT. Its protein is CASSYVLSEAFF.